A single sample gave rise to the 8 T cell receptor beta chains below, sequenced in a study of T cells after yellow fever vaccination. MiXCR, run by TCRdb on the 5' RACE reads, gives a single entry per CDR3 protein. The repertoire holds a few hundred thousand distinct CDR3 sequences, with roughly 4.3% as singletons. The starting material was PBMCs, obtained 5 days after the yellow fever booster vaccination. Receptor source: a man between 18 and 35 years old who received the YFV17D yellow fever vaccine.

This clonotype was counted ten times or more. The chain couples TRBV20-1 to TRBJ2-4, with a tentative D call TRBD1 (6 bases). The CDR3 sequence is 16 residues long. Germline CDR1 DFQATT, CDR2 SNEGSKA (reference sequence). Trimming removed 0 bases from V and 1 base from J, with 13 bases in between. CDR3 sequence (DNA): TGCAGTGCTAGAGATCTTGAAGGGGGTGCCAAAAACATTCAGTACTTC. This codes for CSARDLEGGAKNIQYF.

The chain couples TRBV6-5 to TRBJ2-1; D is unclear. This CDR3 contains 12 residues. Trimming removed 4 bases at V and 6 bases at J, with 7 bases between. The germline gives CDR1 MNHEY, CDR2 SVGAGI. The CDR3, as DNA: TGTGCCAGCAGTTCCAGACCCAATGAGCAGTTCTTC. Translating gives CASSSRPNEQFF.

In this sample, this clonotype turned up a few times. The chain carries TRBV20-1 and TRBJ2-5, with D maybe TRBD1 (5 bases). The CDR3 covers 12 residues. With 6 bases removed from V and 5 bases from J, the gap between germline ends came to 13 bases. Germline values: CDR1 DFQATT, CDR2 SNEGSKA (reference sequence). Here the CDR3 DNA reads TGCAGTGCGCAGGGCGGAGTGGAGACCCAGTACTTC. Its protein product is CSAQGGVETQYF.

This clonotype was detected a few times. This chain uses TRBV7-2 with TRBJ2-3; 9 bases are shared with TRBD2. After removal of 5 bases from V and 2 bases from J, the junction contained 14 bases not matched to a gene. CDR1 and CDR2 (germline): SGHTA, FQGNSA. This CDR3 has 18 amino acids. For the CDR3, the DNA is TGTGCCAGCAGCCAAGGGGCTGCGGGGGGGCGGGACACAGATACGCAGTATTTT. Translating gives CASSQGAAGGRDTDTQYF.

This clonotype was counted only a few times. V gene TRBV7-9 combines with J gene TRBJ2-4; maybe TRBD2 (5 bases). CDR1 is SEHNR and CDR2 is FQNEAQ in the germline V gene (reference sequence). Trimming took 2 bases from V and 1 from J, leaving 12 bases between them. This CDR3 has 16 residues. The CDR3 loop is CASSLIAGSAKNIQYF. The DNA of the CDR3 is TGTGCCAGCAGCTTAATCGCGGGCAGTGCCAAAAACATTCAGTACTTC.

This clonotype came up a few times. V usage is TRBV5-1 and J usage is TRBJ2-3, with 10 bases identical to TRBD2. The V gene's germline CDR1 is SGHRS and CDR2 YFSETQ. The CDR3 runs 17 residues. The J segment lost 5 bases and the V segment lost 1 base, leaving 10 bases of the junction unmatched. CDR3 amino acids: CASSLLATSGAGDTQYF. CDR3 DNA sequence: TGCGCCAGCAGCTTGTTGGCCACTAGCGGGGCTGGAGATACGCAGTATTTT.

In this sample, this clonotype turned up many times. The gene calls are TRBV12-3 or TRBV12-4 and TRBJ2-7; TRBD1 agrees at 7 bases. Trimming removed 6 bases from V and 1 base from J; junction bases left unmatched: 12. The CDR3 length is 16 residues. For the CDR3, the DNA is TGTGCCAGCAGCTTACAGGGGAACTTTGGGTCCTACGAGCAGTACTTC. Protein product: CASSLQGNFGSYEQYF.

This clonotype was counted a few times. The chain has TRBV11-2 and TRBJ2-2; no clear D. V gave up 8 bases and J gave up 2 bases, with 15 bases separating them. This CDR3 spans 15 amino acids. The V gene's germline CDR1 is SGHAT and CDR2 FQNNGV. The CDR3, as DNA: TGTGCCAGCCGTTCGGTAAAACTAAACACCGGGGAGCTGTTTTTT. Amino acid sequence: CASRSVKLNTGELFF. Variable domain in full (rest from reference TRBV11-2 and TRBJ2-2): EAGVAQSPRYKIIEKRQSVAFWCNPISGHATLYWYQQILGQGPKLLIQFQNNGVVDDSQLPKDRFSAERLKGVDSTLKIQPAKLEDSAVYLCASRSVKLNTGELFFGEGSRLTVL.